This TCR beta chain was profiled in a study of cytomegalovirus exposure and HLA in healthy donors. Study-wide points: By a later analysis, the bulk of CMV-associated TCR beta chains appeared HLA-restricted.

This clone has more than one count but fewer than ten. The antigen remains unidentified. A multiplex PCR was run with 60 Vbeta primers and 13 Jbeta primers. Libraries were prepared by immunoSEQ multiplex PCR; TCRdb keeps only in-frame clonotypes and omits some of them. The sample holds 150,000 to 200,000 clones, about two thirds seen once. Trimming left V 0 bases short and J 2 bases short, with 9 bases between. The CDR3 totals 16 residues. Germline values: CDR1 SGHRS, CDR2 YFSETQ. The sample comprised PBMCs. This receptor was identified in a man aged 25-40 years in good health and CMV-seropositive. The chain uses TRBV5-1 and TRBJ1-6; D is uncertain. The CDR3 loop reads CASSLEFTPYNSPLHF. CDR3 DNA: TGCGCCAGCAGCTTGGAATTCACTCCCTATAATTCACCCCTCCACTTT.